The 31 T cell receptor beta chains below were found in one sample sequenced in a study of CD8 T cells in ankylosing spondylitis. MiXCR, applied by TCRdb to the 5' RACE reads, yields one record per CDR3 protein. The sample lists approximately 240,000 distinct CDR3 sequences, around 25% occurring once. Sequences were obtained from blood, either unsorted or a sorted T cell fraction (not recorded which). These TCRs come from a male donor with ankylosing spondylitis or in good health (not recorded which).

This chain connects TRBV20-1 to TRBJ2-4, with D perhaps assigned TRBD1 or TRBD2 (5 bases each). V lost 0 bases, J lost 0 bases, and 15 bases lay in between. The CDR3 sequence is 17 residues long. CDR1 is DFQATT and CDR2 is SNEGSKA in the germline V gene (reference sequence). CDR3 in DNA: TGCAGTGCTAGAGATCCTGGGGGAACTATAGCCAAAAACATTCAGTACTTC. Amino acid sequence: CSARDPGGTIAKNIQYF.

The chain links TRBV5-5 to TRBJ2-3; 13 positions match TRBD2. Germline CDR1 SGHKS, CDR2 YYEKEE (reference sequence). V shed 4 bases, J shed 0 bases, and the junction held 5 bases outside the gene matches. The CDR3 spans 17 residues. CDR3 loop: CASSLGLAGISTDTQYF. DNA of the CDR3: TGTGCCAGCAGCCTGGGACTAGCGGGGATTAGCACAGATACGCAGTATTTT.

The chain recombines TRBV20-1 with TRBJ2-7; TRBD1 matches 10 bases. With 8 bases clipped from V and 3 bases from J, the junction kept 10 bases outside the gene matches. This CDR3 is built from 14 residues. From germline, CDR1 is DFQATT and CDR2 SNEGSKA (reference sequence). The CDR3 region is CSSTTGGGFYEQYF. CDR3 coding DNA: TGCAGTTCTACGACAGGGGGCGGTTTCTACGAGCAGTACTTC.

This clonotype was counted ten times or more. The chain is built from TRBV9 and TRBJ2-3, with 7 nucleotides matching TRBD2. V gave up 4 bases and J gave up 4 bases; unmatched junction bases: 6. From germline, CDR1 is SGDLS and CDR2 YYNGEE. This CDR3 is built from 14 residues. The CDR3 nucleotides are TGTGCCAGCAGCCGACACCGGGGGGCAGATACGCAGTATTTT. This codes for CASSRHRGADTQYF.

This clonotype was counted between two and nine times. The chain is built from TRBV20-1 and TRBJ2-5; 7 bases line up with TRBD1. The CDR3 sequence is 14 residues long. J was trimmed by 4 bases and V by 1 base; bases with no gene match: 6. Germline CDR1 DFQATT, CDR2 SNEGSKA (reference sequence). CDR3 sequence reads: CSARGTGDRETQYF. The CDR3 nucleotides read TGCAGTGCTAGAGGTACAGGGGATCGAGAGACCCAGTACTTC.

This clonotype has only a few counts. The V and J genes are TRBV20-1 and TRBJ2-7; TRBD2 is a possible D gene (6 bases). Looked up from germline, CDR1 is DFQATT and CDR2 is SNEGSKA (reference sequence). The CDR3 contains 12 residues. V lost 5 bases and J lost 5, with 13 bases in between. In nucleotides, the CDR3 is TGCAGTGCTCCCGCGGGGCGGGACGAGCAGTACTTC. Encoded protein: CSAPAGRDEQYF.

The chain is built from TRBV20-1 and TRBJ2-5; TRBD2 is a possible D gene (5 bases). V lost 1 base, J lost 1 base, and 10 bases lay in between. The CDR3 has 14 residues. The germline V gene has CDR1 DFQATT and CDR2 SNEGSKA (reference sequence). This CDR3 is CSARVVTTQETQYF. The CDR3, as DNA: TGCAGTGCTAGAGTAGTGACTACCCAAGAGACCCAGTACTTC.

This clonotype was counted ten times or more. The chain uses TRBV20-1 and TRBJ2-7; D perhaps matches TRBD2 (7 bases). V dropped 3 bases and J dropped 7 bases, with 16 bases sitting between them. The CDR3 consists of 13 residues. Germline V lookup: CDR1 DFQATT, CDR2 SNEGSKA (reference sequence). The chain's CDR3 is CSASWRGRGEQYF. Here the CDR3 DNA reads TGCAGTGCTAGTTGGCGGGGGCGGGGGGAGCAGTACTTC.

This chain links TRBV6-1 with TRBJ2-2; 9 positions agree with TRBD1. The CDR3 contains 16 residues. Germline lookup yields CDR1 MNHNS and CDR2 SASEGT. V lost 4 bases to trimming and J lost 0 bases; unmatched junction nucleotides: 3. CDR3 coding DNA: TGTGCCAGCAGTGGGGACAGGGCTTCGAACACCGGGGAGCTGTTTTTT. Translation: CASSGDRASNTGELFF.

This clonotype was counted at least ten times. This chain joins TRBV6-5 and TRBJ1-4; 9 nucleotides match TRBD1. The ends lost 2 bases at V and 0 bases at J; junction bases unmatched: 1. The CDR3 contains 16 residues. Looked up from germline, CDR1 is MNHEY and CDR2 is SVGAGI. The CDR3 here is CASSYGTGSTNEKLFF. The CDR3 DNA is TGTGCCAGCAGTTACGGGACAGGGTCAACTAATGAAAAACTGTTTTTT.

This clonotype came up a few times. V and J are TRBV10-3 and TRBJ2-7, with TRBD1 identical over 8 bases. J lost 3 bases, V lost 0 bases, and 10 bases had no gene match. The CDR3 has 17 residues. Germline lookup yields CDR1 ENHRY and CDR2 SYGVKD. CDR3 nucleotides: TGTGCCATCAGTGAGTCGGGGTTGGGGACAGGAGACTACGAGCAGTACTTC. Protein sequence: CAISESGLGTGDYEQYF.

The genes are TRBV20-1 and TRBJ2-2; D remains unclear. The CDR3 runs to 14 residues. Trimming took 5 bases from V and 3 from J, leaving 13 bases between them. Germline assignment: CDR1 DFQATT and CDR2 SNEGSKA (reference sequence). The CDR3 here is CSAWVAGDTGELFF. DNA of the CDR3: TGCAGTGCTTGGGTGGCTGGCGACACCGGGGAGCTGTTTTTT.

This chain joins TRBV12-3 or TRBV12-4 and TRBJ2-7; TRBD1 matches 10 bases. CDR3 length: 15 amino acids. Trimming took 5 bases from V and 4 from J; bases not matched to a gene: 8. CDR3 protein: CASSLRDRGPYEQYF. Written as DNA, the CDR3 is TGTGCCAGCAGTCTTCGGGACAGGGGACCTTACGAGCAGTACTTC.

A few counts support this clonotype. The gene calls are TRBV12-3 or TRBV12-4 and TRBJ2-7; 7 bases are a match to TRBD1. The CDR3 extends over 16 amino acids. After removal of 4 bases from V and 3 bases from J, the junction contained 12 bases not matched to a gene. CDR3 in DNA: TGTGCCAGCAGTTCATCCGCCGGGACAGTTCGCTACGAGCAGTACTTC. Translating gives CASSSSAGTVRYEQYF.

This clonotype has at least ten counts. The genes are TRBV6-5 and TRBJ1-6; perhaps TRBD1 as D (5 bases). Germline V gene sequence: CDR1 MNHEY, CDR2 SVGAGI. V lost 0 bases and J lost 11, with 14 bases in between. This CDR3 has 15 residues. CDR3 residues: CASSYSYADRTPLHF. As DNA, the CDR3 is TGTGCCAGCAGTTACTCTTATGCAGACAGAACACCCCTCCACTTT.

There are a few counts of this clonotype. The chain has TRBV20-1 and TRBJ2-5; D not resolved. Per germline, CDR1 DFQATT and CDR2 SNEGSKA (reference sequence). Between the trimmed V and J ends, which lost 2 bases and 3 bases, there was a span of 13 bases. This CDR3 is built from 14 residues. This CDR3 is CSARPRARKETQYF. CDR3 nucleotides: TGCAGTGCTAGACCCCGCGCCAGAAAAGAGACCCAGTACTTC.

This rearrangement joins TRBV12-3 or TRBV12-4 to TRBJ2-1; maybe TRBD2 (7 bases). The CDR3 sequence is 16 residues long. V was pared by 9 bases and J by 2 bases, with 20 bases between. The CDR3 sequence is CARVPGGGGAYNEQFF. The CDR3 DNA reads as TGTGCCAGAGTCCCGGGGGGTGGGGGCGCCTACAATGAGCAGTTCTTC.

The V gene is TRBV2, the J gene TRBJ2-1; weak D call: TRBD1 (5 bases). This CDR3 is 11 amino acids long. The germline V gene has CDR1 SNHLY and CDR2 FYNNEI. The ends were cut back, 6 bases at V and 10 bases at J, with 10 bases in the middle. CDR3 in DNA: TGTGCCAGCAGGGCCACAGGAGAGCAGTTCTTC. It is translated as CASRATGEQFF.

This clonotype was seen many times. The chain is built from TRBV12-3 or TRBV12-4 and TRBJ2-5; 7 bases map to TRBD1. The V segment lost 6 bases and the J segment 4 bases; nucleotides outside the gene matches: 11. CDR3 length: 15 residues. This chain's CDR3 is CASSPTGRTPETQYF. CDR3 DNA sequence: TGTGCCAGCAGCCCGACAGGGAGAACCCCAGAGACCCAGTACTTC.

The chain links TRBV12-3 or TRBV12-4 to TRBJ2-5; possibly TRBD1 for D (6 bases). The CDR3 has 13 amino acids. The V end was cut by 5 bases, the J end by 4 bases, with 11 bases between. The CDR3 here is CASSAWTVETQYF. Here the CDR3 DNA reads TGTGCCAGCAGTGCCTGGACAGTAGAGACCCAGTACTTC.

This clonotype turned up a few times. The chain couples TRBV4-1 to TRBJ2-6; TRBD1 or TRBD2 may be the D gene (5 bases each). The CDR3 covers 19 residues. CDR1 is MGHRA and CDR2 is YSYEKL in the germline V gene. V shed 0 bases and J shed 0 bases, with 15 bases lying between them. CDR3 sequence reads: CASSQDRMRGRSGANVLTF. In nucleotides, the CDR3 is TGCGCCAGCAGCCAAGATCGAATGAGGGGCCGCTCTGGGGCCAACGTCCTGACTTTC.

V is TRBV20-1 and J is TRBJ2-5; 9 nucleotides line up with TRBD1. CDR3 size: 13 residues. Germline V gene sequence: CDR1 DFQATT, CDR2 SNEGSKA (reference sequence). Unmatched junction bases numbered 3, after V lost 3 bases and J lost 4 bases. CDR3 protein: CSARTGGRETQYF. CDR3 nucleotides: TGCAGTGCTAGGACAGGGGGAAGAGAGACCCAGTACTTC.

A few counts support this clonotype. The rearrangement uses TRBV10-3 and TRBJ2-5; D is perhaps TRBD2 (5 bases). V was trimmed by 8 bases and J by 2 bases, leaving 12 bases between them. The germline gives CDR1 ENHRY, CDR2 SYGVKD. The CDR3 runs 13 residues. CDR3 sequence (DNA): TGTGCCATCGGACCAGCGGAACAAGAGACCCAGTACTTC. Translating gives CAIGPAEQETQYF.

This clonotype has a count of ten or more. The rearrangement uses TRBV12-3 or TRBV12-4 and TRBJ2-7; maybe TRBD1 (6 bases). CDR3 length equals 13 residues. V dropped 6 bases and J dropped 3 bases, with 12 bases sitting between them. The CDR3 sequence is CASSRTDHYEQYF. Here the CDR3 DNA reads TGTGCCAGCAGCAGGACAGACCACTACGAGCAGTACTTC.

V usage is TRBV20-1 and J usage is TRBJ2-3; 9 bases match TRBD2. Looked up from germline, CDR1 is DFQATT and CDR2 is SNEGSKA (reference sequence). The junction had 9 bases not matched to a gene; V was cut back by 3 bases and J by 5 bases. CDR3 length equals 15 residues. CDR3 protein: CSASLGAGGQDTQYF. The CDR3 DNA follows: TGCAGTGCTAGCCTTGGGGCGGGGGGGCAAGATACGCAGTATTTT.

V is TRBV29-1 and J is TRBJ2-3, with D hard to call. Trimming took off 0 bases at V and 2 bases at J, with 9 bases between the two ends. CDR1 is SQVTM and CDR2 is ANQGSEA in the germline V gene. The CDR3 runs to 14 residues. The CDR3 loop is CSVEDRLSTDTQYF. The CDR3, as DNA: TGCAGCGTTGAAGATCGGCTTTCCACAGATACGCAGTATTTT.

This clonotype was observed many times. The chain is built from TRBV28 and TRBJ1-6, with a tentative D call TRBD1 (5 bases). There are 14 residues in the CDR3. The V end was cut by 7 bases, the J end by 5 bases, with 12 bases between. CDR1 is MDHEN, CDR2 SYDVKM, per germline. DNA of the CDR3: TGTGCCAGCAAAGGGACTGCTCATAATTCACCCCTCCACTTT. Translated: CASKGTAHNSPLHF. Supplemented by reference TRBV28 and TRBJ1-6, the full variable domain reads DVKVTQSSRYLVKRTGEKVFLECVQDMDHENMFWYRQDPGLGLRLIYFSYDVKMKEKGDIPEGYSVSREKKERFSLILESASTNQTSMYLCASKGTAHNSPLHFGNGTRLTVT.

This clonotype came up many times. The chain has TRBV15 and TRBJ2-2; 10 positions agree with TRBD1. Germline CDR1 reads LNHNV; CDR2 reads YYDKDF (reference sequence). The trim removed 9 bases at V and 5 bases at J, leaving 9 bases unmatched. The CDR3 sequence is 15 residues long. The CDR3 nucleotides read TGTGCCACGGGAATCGACAGGGGGCCGACCGGGGAGCTGTTTTTT. Protein: CATGIDRGPTGELFF.

This clonotype came up many times. The rearrangement uses TRBV12-3 or TRBV12-4 and TRBJ2-1; D not resolved. Trimming stripped 6 bases from V and 5 bases from J, with 17 bases between. The CDR3 loop spans 15 amino acids. In DNA form, the CDR3 reads TGTGCCAGCAGACCCATTAAGACTGGCCACAATGAGCAGTTCTTC. This sequence encodes CASRPIKTGHNEQFF.

This clonotype was seen ten or more times. CDR3 in amino acids: CASSSGEANVLTF. The CDR3 region has the DNA TGCGCCAGCAGCTCAGGGGAGGCCAACGTCCTGACTTTC. V usage is TRBV5-1 and J usage is TRBJ2-6, with D possibly being TRBD1 (6 bases). The germline V gene has CDR1 SGHRS and CDR2 YFSETQ. There are 13 residues in the CDR3. The V gene lost 3 bases and the J gene lost 6 bases, with 7 bases spanning the gap.

This clonotype has ten or more counts. This chain connects TRBV21-1 to TRBJ2-7; the table's D call, TRBD1, was not checked against the DNA. TRBV21-1 is tagged as a pseudogene. This CDR3 region has 15 residues. The chain's CDR3 is CASSNSGDPSYEQYF. The CDR3 DNA reads TGTGCCAGCAGCAATTCCGGGGACCCCTCCTACGAGCAGTACTTC.